This T cell receptor (beta chain) was recorded in a study of blood T cell repertoires in COVID-19. Study context: Both acute and convalescent COVID-19 samples were obtained from the United States, Italy and Spain. From T cells, B-cell-depleted T cells, or PBMCs came the material, which was cDNA or gDNA.

Concerning this clone: The DNA is left out, because the CDR3 cannot be placed on it with certainty; the CDR3 is given as TCRdb lists it.

Germline V gives CDR1 SGDLS, CDR2 YYNGEE. The CDR3 is 14 residues long, ends included. Authors' methods: By means of reference gene primer amplification, nucleated cell counts were estimated. TCRdb's table, derived via immunoSEQ multiplex PCR, lists solely in-frame clones and lacks some. The V and J calls and clone size come from that table; D and trimming were worked out from the DNA. Among roughly 80,000 clones listed, less than 90% were seen once. The chain links TRBV9 to TRBJ1-2; the table's TRBD1 call for D was not verified on the DNA. This TCR derives from a man in his sixties with active or convalescent COVID-19. Sequencing was performed on peripheral blood. The CDR3 loop reads CASSPPWAGGAATF.